This passage covers 9 T cell receptor beta chains from one sample sequenced in a study of human T cells and chemical hapten exposure. As for time point: pre-sensitization, week 0. As for treatment: therapeutic diphenylcyclopropenone sensitization with weekly scalp DPC. TCRdb itself ran the RACE reads through MiXCR, one entry per CDR3 protein. The sample lists around 300,000 distinct CDR3 sequences, 7.5% to 9% seen once, with 0.9% to 1.5% in the top ten. The sample here was whole blood, taken in connection with sensitization to the hapten diphenylcyclopropenone (DPC). The source is a man aged 18 to 30 with alopecia areata. Some clones in this sample may be carry-over from other donors' samples.

This clonotype was seen a few times. The gene calls are TRBV20-1 and TRBJ1-1; possibly TRBD1 for D (6 bases). Trimming cost V 3 bases and J 0 bases, with 14 bases left between them. This CDR3 is 15 amino acids long. Germline V gene lookup returns CDR1 DFQATT and CDR2 SNEGSKA (reference sequence). In DNA, the CDR3 is TGCAGTGCTAGTAAGCAGGGGCGTATGAACACTGAAGCTTTCTTT. Protein: CSASKQGRMNTEAFF.

This clonotype was seen a few times. V and J are TRBV7-9 and TRBJ2-3; 7 bases agree with TRBD1. V was clipped by 7 bases and J by 2 bases; unmatched bases: 12. The germline CDR1 and CDR2 sequences are SEHNR and FQNEAQ (reference sequence). The CDR3 runs to 16 residues. The CDR3 is CASIPPGTANTDTQYF. DNA of the CDR3: TGTGCCAGCATCCCCCCCGGGACAGCCAACACAGATACGCAGTATTTT.

The chain combines TRBV5-1 with TRBJ1-1; unclear D gene. The CDR3 spans 14 residues. The V end lost 0 bases, the J end lost 5 bases, and 11 bases lay between the germline ends. CDR1 and CDR2 from the germline V gene are SGHRS and YFSETQ. The CDR3 region is CASSLGLAGTEAFF. The CDR3 nucleotides are TGCGCCAGCAGCTTGGGGTTGGCGGGGACTGAAGCTTTCTTT.

The table lists this clonotype with a few counts. J is TRBJ1-1 and V is TRBV15, with TRBD1 matching over 9 bases. CDR3 length: 15 residues. After removal of 2 bases from V and 0 bases from J, the junction contained 1 base not matched to a gene. The germline V gene encodes CDR1 LNHNV and CDR2 YYDKDF (reference sequence). The CDR3 DNA reads as TGTGCCACCAGCAGAAGGACAGGGGTGAACACTGAAGCTTTCTTT. Its translation: CATSRRTGVNTEAFF.

This clonotype was picked up a small number of times. The rearrangement joins TRBV10-3 to TRBJ1-6; no clear D. With 3 bases removed from V and 9 bases from J, the gap between germline ends came to 3 bases. Germline assignment: CDR1 ENHRY and CDR2 SYGVKD. The CDR3 covers 11 residues. The CDR3 coding sequence is TGTGCCATCAGTGATGGTTCACCCCTCCACTTT. This sequence encodes CAISDGSPLHF.

This clonotype was observed a handful of times. The DNA of the CDR3 is TGCGCCAGCAGATTCCGGACCGGGACCGATAATTCACCCCTCCACTTT. Its translation: CASRFRTGTDNSPLHF. V usage is TRBV4-1 and J usage is TRBJ1-6; the D gene is possibly TRBD1 (5 bases). The V gene's germline CDR1 is MGHRA and CDR2 YSYEKL. The CDR3 is 16 amino acids. The V gene lost 6 bases and the J gene lost 5 bases, with 17 bases spanning the gap.

This chain uses TRBV7-7 with TRBJ1-5; D is unresolved. CDR1 and CDR2 (germline): SSHAT, FNYEAQ (reference sequence). Trimming removed 7 bases from V and 2 bases from J, with 9 bases in between. This CDR3 contains 13 residues. This CDR3 reads CASNGEGNQPQHF. The CDR3 region has the DNA TGTGCCAGCAATGGGGAGGGCAATCAGCCCCAGCATTTT.

The genes are TRBV6-2 or TRBV6-3 and TRBJ2-2; D is undetermined. Germline V gene data show CDR1 as MNHEY and CDR2 as SVGEGT. V lost 6 bases, J lost 4 bases, and 9 bases lay in between. The CDR3 has 13 amino acids. The CDR3 nucleotides read TGTGCCAGCAGCAACAGCTTCACCGGGGAGCTGTTTTTT. Translating gives CASSNSFTGELFF.

V is TRBV25-1 and J is TRBJ2-3, with 8 bases lining up with TRBD2. V shed 2 bases and J 5 bases; nucleotides not matched to a gene: 6. This CDR3 spans 15 amino acids. The germline V gene has CDR1 MGHDK and CDR2 SYGVNS. The DNA for the CDR3 is TGTGCCAGCAGTGAAACAGCGGGGGTAGAAGATACGCAGTATTTT. Encoded protein: CASSETAGVEDTQYF.